This TCR beta chain was found in a study of cytomegalovirus exposure and HLA in healthy donors listed by TCRdb under 2017. About the full investigation: According to an earlier analysis of around 600 of the donors, some 180 million T cells yielded approximately 120 million unique TCR beta sequences and about 300 Gb of sequence data. An early release that covered fewer than 750 HLA-typed donors contained approximately 300 gigabases of sequencing data and tens of millions of unique TCR sequences. Among the 398 genotyped donors, roughly 80% belonged to the genetic ancestry cluster associated with self-reported Caucasian donors. The study aimed to test whether signatures of past pathogen exposure could be identified by cataloging public T cell receptors. The study profiled the T cell repertoires of under 700 subjects by immunosequencing and related them to cytomegalovirus serostatus. A separate validation cohort of over a hundred different subjects was used in addition to the 666-subject first cohort. High-throughput TCR immunosequencing, statistical association of individual TCRs with disease status, and machine learning were combined to predict cytomegalovirus infection status. A later analysis re-examined previously published TCR beta repertoires from more than 650 donors and added high-resolution HLA genotyping to investigate patterns of TCR occurrence. Rather than using new phenotypic data, the later analysis identified candidate immune exposures from TCR beta sequences and from how often those sequences occurred across donors. An earlier analysis of 500 to 650 of the donors applied high-throughput TCR beta sequencing to assess whether each TCR beta V gene segment acted as functional or pseudogenic. Donor age, sex, ethnicity and CMV serostatus were compiled together with the repertoire data. A later genetic analysis used genome-wide SNP genotypes for 398 of the 666 donors, treating that subset as a discovery cohort. All discovery cohort repertoires had been generated using a single sequencing platform. HLA typing included class I and class II loci at four-digit resolution. Typing coverage varied by locus: about 620-630 donors for A, B, C, DRB1 and DQB1; about 520 for DQA1; around 570 for DPA1; around 490 for DPB1. Four or five DR-DQ haplotypes were handled as single units for association and clustering because linkage in the cohort was strong. Among some 410 genotyped donors of the cohort, an average of around 220,000 unique TCR beta nucleotide sequences was sequenced per donor, of which 15% to 20% were non-productive.

Receptor libraries were prepared by the immunoSEQ multiplex PCR assay. The multiplex PCR relied on a mix of 60 forward primers for TCR Vbeta segments and 13 reverse primers for TCR Jbeta segments. A multiplex PCR assay on genomic DNA amplified the CDR3 region of rearranged TCR beta genes. Amplified TCR beta libraries were sequenced as 87-base-pair reads on the Illumina HiSeq System. The authors' analysis ran thus. Across the 600 to 700 repertoires, a later analysis counted 78 million or so unique TCR beta chains, some 11 million of which were shared by at least two donors. Raw reads were error-corrected and collapsed into unique sequences by a nearest-neighbor algorithm in which closely related sequences were merged to remove PCR and sequencing errors. To assign V, D and J gene segments, CDR3 sequences were aligned to IMGT reference sequences. Each retained sequence needed at least a six-nucleotide match to both a V gene segment and a J gene segment. A rearrangement was called productive if the CDR3 had no stop codons and remained in frame with V and J, and every other rearrangement was called non-productive. CDR3 was defined by IMGT convention, running from the second conserved V-encoded cysteine to the conserved J-encoded phenylalanine. The earlier analysis of approximately 500 of the donors excluded sequences that lacked an unambiguous match to a single V gene segment. An earlier analysis of 450 to 650 of the donors called V segments functional above 56.7% productive rearrangements and segregating when the between-donor standard deviation exceeded 5%. To diagnose cytomegalovirus status from the catalog of TCR beta chain sequences, a statistical classification framework was built. A later analysis assigned V and J genes by comparing TCR nucleotide sequences with IMGT/GENE-DB human TR gene sequences. A later analysis assigned CDR3 sequences and most-parsimonious VDJ recombination scenarios with the TCRdist pipeline. In a later analysis, every TCR beta chain was defined by the combination of its CDR3 amino acid sequence and its V-gene family, and reads without a unique V-gene family were dropped. To address suspected cross-contamination and a sequencing artifact, a later analysis removed a few hundred highly shared, low-generation-probability nucleotide sequences. A later analysis calculated a clonal expansion index for each public chain from normalized within-repertoire ranks of inferred template counts. In a later analysis, generation probabilities were computed with a VDJ recombination model fitted to out-of-frame rearrangements, and the resulting probabilities were checked against IGoR. In a later analysis, hypergeometric tests were used to score TCR-TCR, TCR-HLA and TCR-CMV co-occurrence, with a repertoire-size bias correction applied to TCR pairs. False discovery rates were estimated in a later analysis by permuting HLA or CMV assignments 20 times. In a later analysis, co-occurring TCRs were grouped with DBSCAN, and TCRdist sequence similarity was added when clustering was performed within HLA-allele-positive subsets. For co-occurrence clustering, repertoires with fewer than 30,000 or more than 120,000 public chains were excluded, along with about five repertoires with anomalous nucleotide sharing. TCRdb re-hosts the immuneACCESS table, in-frame sequences only. Its copies lack some clones; in the studies checked, an unresolved V gene accounts for under half of them, and the cause for the rest is not known. V and J calls and clone size are as listed in that table; D and trimming were resolved from the DNA. This sample comprises some 150,000 clones, around three quarters of them detected only once. Jointly, the top ten make up 2% to 2.5% of the sample.

In total, just over 650 healthy bone marrow donors made up the cohort. At the time of sampling, all cohort members were nominally healthy, though unrecorded immune exposures were likely present. The donor was CMV seropositive and belonged to the group of more than 250 seropositive cohort members. Every donor gave a peripheral blood sample, and the peripheral blood mononuclear cells from that sample were used for TCR beta sequencing. The Qiagen DNeasy Blood Extraction Kit was used to extract genomic DNA from the blood cell samples. Concerning this clone itself: Its specific antigen is unknown. No base qualities exist here, and no much larger clone lies one base off it.

The germline V gene (reference sequence) provides CDR1 MNHEY and CDR2 SMNVEV. The CDR3 sequence holds 15 residues, the cysteine and phenylalanine included. The retained sequence is limited to the CDR3, 45 bases, with the frame set at the first base. Clipping removes 4 bases from V and 6 bases from J, with 12 as the unmatched junction base count. Findings and caveats that apply to the study as a whole: An association between a missense DCLRE1C variant and V-gene and J-gene trimming of TCR beta chains was found in a later genetic analysis and replicated in an independent cohort. Because HLA typing was missing for some donors at each locus, association tests included only the typed subset. A few of the identified cytomegalovirus-associated TCR beta chains were confirmed in vitro to be specific for cytomegalovirus antigens. The presence/absence analyses assumed that sequencing depth was roughly uniform across donors, and that assumption may not be true. In the study, about 150 TCR beta chains were listed as associated with cytomegalovirus. When HLA alleles, especially DR and DQ, strongly co-occurred, attributing TCR associations to individual alleles was difficult. According to a later analysis, parvovirus B19, influenza, CMV and Epstein-Barr virus appeared linked to several top co-occurrence clusters. Cytomegalovirus status was reported to be diagnosed by the classifier with high specificity and sensitivity in both the original and validation cohorts. It was suggested by the authors that the approach could potentially be generalized to other disease states and immunological phenotypes. The sequencing pipeline was judged likely to have produced a cluster of highly shared sequence variants as a technical artifact. In a later analysis, HLA-associated TCR beta chains showed more clonal expansion and lower generation probabilities than non-associated chains that were equally common. The 87-base-pair reads could not distinguish some IMGT-functional V segments, including TRBV6-2 and TRBV6-3, so those segments were excluded. In a later analysis, about 16,000 TCR beta sequences were associated with specific HLA alleles at a false discovery rate of 0.05. Only TCR beta chains were sequenced in this cohort, and the absence of alpha or paired-chain data limited detectable features. In an earlier analysis of roughly 500 of the donors, most TCR beta V segments appeared in productive rearrangements about 90% or about 30% of the time, broadly matching IMGT annotations. According to a later analysis, most CMV-associated TCR beta chains appeared to be HLA-restricted, and the HLA associations seemed to be driven largely by CMV exposure. In a later analysis, the rate of TCR association differed among HLA loci, with DRB1 alleles having the most associated TCRs and HLA-C alleles having the fewest. Linkage disequilibrium might explain the correlated functional status among segregating V segments, but an unknown experimental factor could not be excluded. The only immune exposure information available for the cohort was CMV serostatus. About 15 rarely observed V segments, including chromosome 9 orphons, were excluded from the earlier analysis of a few hundred of the donors because counts were too low. Most TCR sequences were observed very rarely across donors, whereas some public TCRs were present in many individuals. A further reported finding was that TCR beta sequences accurately predicted the HLA-A and HLA-B alleles for most subjects in the first cohort. In a later genetic analysis, fewer N-insertions in productive TCRs were reported among donors in an Asian-associated ancestry cluster than the roughly 640-donor mean.

The receptor was isolated from a woman in her 30s in good health and CMV-seropositive. The chain uses TRBV27 and TRBJ2-7, and TRBD2 aligns with 7 junction nucleotides. The specimen was PBMCs. The CDR3 sequence is CASSSISRENGEQYF. The nucleotide sequence reads as follows: TGTGCCAGCAGTTCGATTTCGCGGGAGAATGGCGAGCAGTACTTC.